Listed here is a single T cell receptor beta chain. This specimen belongs to a study of blood T cell repertoires in COVID-19. Using immunoSEQ multiplex PCR, the repertoire was profiled, and TCRdb retains in-frame clones only, with some absent. The sample includes 250,000 to 300,000 clones, more than 85% of them seen just once. Among Cohort 3 donors, those recovered had two negative PCRs, clearance, or symptom resolution. V was pared by 6 bases and J by 10 bases, with 18 bases between. The CDR3 contains 13 residues. This clonotype was sampled from a middle-aged man who had recovered from COVID-19. The source material was PBMCs or T cells enriched from blood (not recorded which). The chain is built from TRBV12-3 or TRBV12-4 and TRBJ1-1; D possibly corresponds to TRBD1 (6 bases). The CDR3 bases are TGTGCCAGCAGCGTACGACAGGATCGAGTAGCTTTCTTT. It is translated as CASSVRQDRVAFF.